This passage covers 2 T cell receptor beta chains from one sample sequenced in a study of cytomegalovirus exposure and HLA in healthy donors. The PCR ran on 60 Vbeta and 13 Jbeta primers. Data came from immunoSEQ multiplex PCR; TCRdb stores just in-frame clones and leaves some out. The table lists some 180,000 clones, roughly 72% of them singletons. The specimen sequenced was PBMCs. These receptors all stem from a man aged 30 to 39 in good health and CMV-seronegative.

The chain couples TRBV5-1 to TRBJ1-2; D is ambiguous. Germline CDR1 and CDR2: SGHRS and YFSETQ. V was clipped by 2 bases and J by 5 bases, with 19 bases between them. The CDR3 is made up of 16 amino acids. CDR3 loop: CASSLNVEEVRYGYTF. The CDR3 DNA is TGCGCCAGCAGCTTAAATGTAGAAGAGGTGAGATATGGCTACACCTTC.

This rearrangement joins TRBV11-3 to TRBJ2-2; D may be TRBD1 (5 bases). The V and J ends lost 4 bases and 8 bases respectively, with 17 bases between them. The germline CDR1 and CDR2 sequences are SGHNT and YENEEA. The CDR3 is made up of 15 amino acids. The CDR3, as DNA: TGTGCCAGCAGCTCACTGGGCCAGGGTGCAGGGGAGCTGTTTTTT. As protein: CASSSLGQGAGELFF.